The sample holds a few counts of the clone carrying this TCR beta chain. Antigen specificity is unknown. The sample is drawn from a study of blood T cells in healthy people across ages. General study findings and limits: Diversity estimates from one million T cells were considered underestimates.

Each donor supplied ten milliliters of peripheral blood. Germline V gives CDR1 MNHEY, CDR2 SVGEGT. Trimming took 3 bases from V and 1 from J, leaving 12 bases between them. The CDR3 sequence is 15 residues long. Through a sample-barcoded 5' primer and a J-beta primer mix, a second PCR was run for about 6 to 12 cycles. In TCRdb, the 5' RACE reads were re-called with MiXCR into one record per CDR3 protein. The sample includes roughly 800,000 distinct CDR3 sequences, roughly 35% of them seen just once. The origin of this receptor is a man between 18 and 29 years old in good health. Input material: blood. The chain employs TRBV6-2 or TRBV6-3 and TRBJ1-1, with D unresolved. CDR3 DNA: TGTGCCAGCAGTTATCCCGAACTATCGAACACTGAAGCTTTCTTT. Encoded protein: CASSYPELSNTEAFF.